Listed below are T cell receptor beta chains from one sample, sequenced in a study of blood T cell repertoires in COVID-19. Sequencing was performed with immunoSEQ multiplex PCR; in TCRdb, only in-frame clones are kept and a portion is missing. Of approximately 89,000 clones in the sample, about 90% were seen once. The sample consisted of peripheral blood. The receptors stem from a man aged 70 or older with acute or convalescent COVID-19. Each CDR3 is given with its conserved first and last residue. Size values are once, few and many counts, or a class for expanded clones, and some rows have none.

-,TRBV5-5,TRBJ2-3,CASSLGASGSTDTQYF
few,TRBV19,TRBJ1-2,CASSPRVWGYTF
-,TRBV4-2,TRBJ2-7,CASSQDLLRQGGLEQYF
-,TRBV28,TRBJ2-7,CASSYSDRGEQYF
-,TRBV11-3,TRBJ2-2,CASSGGRTGELFF
-,TRBV6-1,TRBJ1-4,CASSEQPGSNEKLFF
-,TRBV19,TRBJ1-3,CASSIGQRGSGNTIYF
-,TRBV5-4,TRBJ1-2,CASSIDSFYGYTF
once,TRBV4-1,TRBJ1-1,CASGSGEGTEAFF
medium-sized,TRBV7-8,TRBJ1-2,CASSLDGQGYGYTF
-,TRBV28,TRBJ2-5,CASSGIGTGGSGETQYF
-,TRBV19,TRBJ2-3,CASSGGGTDTQYF
-,TRBV5-1,TRBJ1-4,CASSLGQSNEKLFF
few,TRBV28,TRBJ2-5,CASSPPGNLQETQYF
-,TRBV6-6,TRBJ2-1,CASSRVHGSYNEQFF
-,TRBV4-1,TRBJ1-2,CASSQGQGSDYGYTF
-,TRBV5-8,TRBJ1-2,CASSPRVQGLNYGYTF
-,TRBV13,TRBJ2-1,CASSLSPGRPFAYNEQFF
-,TRBV11-3,TRBJ1-6,CATRTFGASPLHF
-,TRBV4-1,TRBJ1-6,CASSQVGGRNSPLHF
once,TRBV2,TRBJ1-2,CASGGVQSWDGYTF
-,TRBV4-1,TRBJ1-5,CASSQDQLYSNQPQHF
-,TRBV27,TRBJ1-2,CASSWAGREGYGYTF
-,TRBV10-2,TRBJ1-1,CASSESGRVAEAFF
-,TRBV5-1,TRBJ2-2,CASSGTGATNTGELFF
-,TRBV12-5,TRBJ2-1,CASAPPTSGAYNEQFF
-,TRBV19,TRBJ1-6,CASSPGTAYNSPLHF
few,TRBV5-6,TRBJ1-5,CASSLKGGGQPQHF
-,TRBV5-1,TRBJ1-2,CASSLEGTGTYGYTF
-,TRBV19,TRBJ2-1,CASSMFGERDEQFF
-,TRBV10-3,TRBJ2-5,CAIRLDSQETQYF
-,TRBV6-5,TRBJ1-2,CASSYEAGHGDYGYTF
-,TRBV28,TRBJ1-5,CASRRVLNQPQHF
-,TRBV11-2,TRBJ2-6,CASSTVRGASGANVLTF
few,TRBV4-1,TRBJ2-1,CASSQPTGGALGEQFF
-,TRBV6-5,TRBJ1-2,CASRRTGYGYTF
-,TRBV2,TRBJ2-5,CASSISGGAEETQYF
-,TRBV7-8,TRBJ2-7,CASSLEVVDSMRPYEQYF
-,TRBV7-9,TRBJ1-2,CASSPGLGYGYTF
-,TRBV28,TRBJ2-1,CASSPPGQGDNEQFF
-,TRBV6-5,TRBJ1-5,CASSSAGQPNQPQHF
once,TRBV7-6,TRBJ2-3,CASSVRAGTSGGASGDTQYF
few,TRBV10-3,TRBJ1-5,CAISESSNQPQHF
-,TRBV6-5,TRBJ2-2,CASSSGTGELFF
-,TRBV5-6,TRBJ1-2,CASSLGGTGVHGYTF
-,TRBV7-9,TRBJ2-2,CASSLYSTGELFF
-,TRBV19,TRBJ1-4,CASSETGGFEKLFF
-,TRBV4-1,TRBJ1-2,CASSQVTGVGSGYTF
-,TRBV6-6,TRBJ2-1,CASTRAGGSNEQFF
-,TRBV12-3/TRBV12-4,TRBJ1-4,CASARTGDEKLFF
-,TRBV7-9,TRBJ2-5,CASSHGRPGGQYF
-,TRBV28,TRBJ2-1,CASTPNRDSYNEQFF
few,TRBV7-2,TRBJ1-3,CASSPLSRDREENTIYF
-,TRBV10-3,TRBJ2-7,CAISESTPGQGVEQYF
-,TRBV28,TRBJ1-3,CASRGGQGAPGGNTIYF
-,TRBV5-1,TRBJ1-4,CASSLGQRNEKLFF
-,TRBV28,TRBJ1-2,CASTEVTNYGYTF
-,TRBV21-1,TRBJ1-4,CASSPSRTVATNEKLFF
-,TRBV6-6,TRBJ1-3,CASSYSAVGNTIYF
few,TRBV6-5,TRBJ1-1,CAIHKMETGGTEAFF